A single T cell receptor (beta chain) is shown here with its context. Sequenced by immunoSEQ multiplex PCR; TCRdb stores in-frame clones only, minus some. The table includes approximately 65,000 clones, about 90% detected once. These data are taken from a study of T cells after somatic rescue of genetic block. The TCR originated in a man aged 40-49 years. Input material: peripheral blood mononuclear cells (PBMCs).

DNA of the CDR3: TGCGCCAGCAAGTGGACAGGGGACGATACGCAGTATTTT. Protein product: CASKWTGDDTQYF. The chain links TRBV4-1 to TRBJ2-3; TRBD1 agrees at 9 bases. Trimming at V came to 7 bases and at J to 6 bases, leaving 5 bases not matched to a gene. Germline lookup yields CDR1 MGHRA and CDR2 YSYEKL. There are 13 residues in the CDR3.